What follows are 18 T cell receptor beta chains derived from one specimen sequenced in a study of post-analysis software for immune sequencing data (dated by TCRdb to between 2014 and 2017). The paper's findings and limits, for the study overall: Patients showed significantly higher frequencies than controls for several TRBV segments, among them TRBV5-6, TRBV5-1 and TRBV20-1.

Antigen specificity for these receptors is unknown. Library generation was performed with PCR. The instrument given in TCRdb is Illumina HiSeq 2500. To reduce PCR and sequencing biases, unique molecular identifiers were incorporated into the TCR beta cDNA libraries. TCRdb handled the public reads itself, with Q25 trimming in fastp and clone calling in MiXCR, and kept productive beta chains. Rows are combined by CDR3 protein, so each entry shows the most common genes and DNA. For this sample there are approximately 730,000 distinct CDR3 sequences; just under 30% appear just once. Around 0.56% of the sample is in the top ten clones. What was sequenced was blood. These receptors were obtained from a girl aged 10 to 17 with multiple sclerosis.

This clonotype was counted only a few times. The chain is built from TRBV7-9 and TRBJ2-7, with 7 bases identical to TRBD1. The CDR3 length is 15 residues. J was trimmed by 4 bases and V by 2 bases; bases with no gene match: 8. Germline CDR1 SEHNR, CDR2 FQNEAQ (reference sequence). CDR3 residues: CASSLSETGIYEQYF. The CDR3 DNA is TGTGCCAGCAGCTTAAGTGAGACAGGGATTTACGAGCAGTACTTC. Complete variable domain (other parts from reference TRBV7-9 and TRBJ2-7): DTGVSQNPRHKITKRGQNVTFRCDPISEHNRLYWYRQTLGQGPEFLTYFQNEAQLEKSRLLSDRFSAERPKGSFSTLEIQRTEQGDSAMYLCASSLSETGIYEQYFGPGTRLTVT.

There are many counts of this clonotype. The CDR3 sequence: CSVPTRTGRTDTQYF. CDR3 bases: TGCAGCGTCCCTACACGGACAGGACGCACAGATACGCAGTATTTT. The chain couples TRBV29-1 to TRBJ2-3; 7 bases match TRBD1. The CDR3 runs to 15 residues. In germline, CDR1 is SQVTM, CDR2 ANQGSEA. With V trimmed by 6 bases and J by 1 base, 10 bases remained unmatched.

The V call is TRBV29-1, the J call TRBJ2-7; perhaps D is TRBD1 or TRBD2 (7 bases each). The CDR3 contains 15 residues. V dropped 5 bases and J dropped 2 bases, with 19 bases sitting between them. Germline-derived CDR1 and CDR2 are SQVTM and ANQGSEA. CDR3 sequence (DNA): TGCAGCGTTAACGGGTTGCAGGGGGGGACCTACGAGCAGTACTTC. Residues: CSVNGLQGGTYEQYF.

The rearrangement uses TRBV5-8 and TRBJ2-1; the D call may be TRBD1 or TRBD2 (5 bases each). The CDR3 spans 14 residues. Germline assignment: CDR1 SGHTS and CDR2 YDEGEE. Trimming shortened V by 10 bases and J by 2 bases, and 16 bases separated the two germline ends. CDR3 nucleotides: TGTGCCCGCAACCCGGTGGGGGCCTACAATGAGCAGTTCTTC. As protein: CARNPVGAYNEQFF.

The chain combines TRBV4-1 with TRBJ1-2, with D unresolved. This CDR3 has 13 amino acids. Germline loops: CDR1 MGHRA, CDR2 YSYEKL. Deletions cut 0 bases from V and 8 bases from J, with 10 bases between. The CDR3 protein is CASSQDVRGGYTF. For the CDR3, the DNA is TGCGCCAGCAGCCAAGACGTCCGAGGGGGCTACACCTTC.

This chain connects TRBV5-1 to TRBJ2-7, with 16 bases matching TRBD2. The CDR3 sequence is 16 residues long. V shed 4 bases and J 6 bases; nucleotides not matched to a gene: 7. CDR1 is SGHRS, CDR2 YFSETQ, per germline. The CDR3 is CASSPGLAGGFGEQYF. As DNA, the CDR3 is TGCGCCAGCAGCCCGGGACTAGCGGGAGGGTTCGGCGAGCAGTACTTC.

The chain employs TRBV20-1 and TRBJ2-3; 14 nucleotides align to TRBD2. Per germline, CDR1 DFQATT and CDR2 SNEGSKA (reference sequence). CDR3 length: 18 residues. With V trimmed by 1 base and J by 0 bases, 6 bases remained unmatched. The CDR3: CSARAGLAGALSTDTQYF. CDR3 DNA: TGCAGTGCTAGAGCGGGACTAGCGGGAGCTTTGAGCACAGATACGCAGTATTTT.

This clonotype has only a few counts. This chain joins TRBV20-1 and TRBJ1-6, with TRBD1 identical over 10 bases. V shed 6 bases and J 7 bases; nucleotides not matched to a gene: 15. Germline V gene sequence: CDR1 DFQATT, CDR2 SNEGSKA (reference sequence). The CDR3 has 17 amino acids. The chain's CDR3 is CSAIGTGAGDWNSPLHF. The CDR3 bases are TGCAGTGCCATAGGGACAGGGGCCGGGGATTGGAATTCACCCCTCCACTTT.

The V gene is TRBV20-1, the J gene TRBJ2-7; 9 nucleotides agree with TRBD2. Germline V gene lookup returns CDR1 DFQATT and CDR2 SNEGSKA (reference sequence). The trim removed 1 base at V and 5 bases at J, leaving 12 bases unmatched. The CDR3 has 16 residues. CDR3 sequence: CSARGVAGVFVHEQYF. The CDR3 nucleotides read TGCAGTGCTAGAGGGGTAGCGGGAGTTTTTGTCCACGAGCAGTACTTC.

The table lists this clonotype with many counts. The V and J genes are TRBV7-2 and TRBJ2-3, with D unresolved. The V end was cut by 7 bases, the J end by 5 bases, with 13 bases between. Germline CDR1 is SGHTA and CDR2 is FQGNSA. This CDR3 contains 13 residues. The CDR3 sequence: CASNIHLRDTQYF. The CDR3 DNA is TGTGCCAGCAACATACACCTGAGAGATACGCAGTATTTT.

The chain uses TRBV12-3 or TRBV12-4 and TRBJ2-1; 12 bases line up with TRBD2. Losses at the gene ends were 5 bases for V and 5 bases for J; bases not matched to a gene: 4. The CDR3 has 15 amino acids. This chain's CDR3 is CASSIPSGRDNEQFF. CDR3 coding DNA: TGTGCCAGCAGTATCCCTAGCGGGAGGGACAATGAGCAGTTCTTC.

V usage is TRBV20-1 and J usage is TRBJ2-1, with TRBD1 identical over 7 bases. CDR1 is DFQATT, CDR2 SNEGSKA, per germline (reference sequence). The CDR3 spans 14 residues. Trimming cost V 3 bases and J 7 bases; bases outside gene matches: 9. Here the CDR3 reads CSASGDSLRNEQFF. CDR3 DNA sequence: TGCAGTGCTAGTGGGGACAGCCTCAGGAATGAGCAGTTCTTC.

This clonotype has more than one count but fewer than ten. The J gene is TRBJ1-4, the V gene TRBV20-1; TRBD1 matches at 7 bases. Unmatched junction bases numbered 3, after V lost 1 base and J lost 4 bases. CDR1 and CDR2 (germline): DFQATT, SNEGSKA (reference sequence). There are 14 residues in the CDR3. This CDR3 reads CSARAGTVNEKLFF. CDR3 sequence (DNA): TGCAGTGCTAGAGCCGGGACAGTTAATGAAAAACTGTTTTTT.

There are a few counts of this clonotype. The chain uses TRBV20-1 and TRBJ2-1; D call uncertain. V was trimmed by 2 bases and J by 5 bases, leaving 16 bases between them. The CDR3 consists of 15 residues. Germline V lookup: CDR1 DFQATT, CDR2 SNEGSKA (reference sequence). As DNA, the CDR3 is TGCAGTGCTAGATATCGCAGACAAACTAACAATGAGCAGTTCTTC. Its translation: CSARYRRQTNNEQFF.

The chain carries TRBV5-1 and TRBJ2-5, with D possibly TRBD2 on 5 matching bases. The CDR3 consists of 14 residues. The V and J ends lost 2 bases and 2 bases respectively, with 10 bases between them. Germline assignment: CDR1 SGHRS and CDR2 YFSETQ. CDR3 DNA sequence: TGCGCCAGCAGCTTCGGGGTGCAGCAAGAGACCCAGTACTTC. It is translated as CASSFGVQQETQYF.

This clonotype was detected a few times. The chain links TRBV15 to TRBJ2-2; D is possibly TRBD2 (5 bases). Germline V CDR1 and CDR2: LNHNV, YYDKDF (reference sequence). The CDR3 totals 16 residues. With 4 bases removed from V and 3 bases from J, the gap between germline ends came to 15 bases. The CDR3 loop reads CATSNLRALDTGELFF. The CDR3 DNA reads as TGTGCCACCAGCAACTTGAGGGCGTTGGACACCGGGGAGCTGTTTTTT.

This clonotype turned up a few times. The rearrangement links TRBV29-1 to TRBJ2-5; 7 bases map to TRBD1. This CDR3 has 12 residues. Germline V gene sequence: CDR1 SQVTM, CDR2 ANQGSEA. The J segment lost 3 bases and the V segment lost 7 bases, leaving 5 bases of the junction unmatched. The CDR3: CSARDRKETQYF. CDR3 nucleotide sequence: TGCAGCGCCCGGGACAGAAAAGAGACCCAGTACTTC.

V is TRBV28 and J is TRBJ1-2; D remains ambiguous. The CDR3 is made up of 16 amino acids. Trimming shortened V by 5 bases and J by 0 bases, and 16 bases separated the two germline ends. Germline assignment: CDR1 MDHEN and CDR2 SYDVKM. The CDR3 DNA sequence: TGTGCCAGCAGTACCCCCATGAGGAACACTAACTATGGCTACACCTTC. It yields the protein CASSTPMRNTNYGYTF.